The clone carrying this TCR beta chain was recorded only once. The V gene lost 4 bases and the J gene lost 4 bases, with 19 bases spanning the gap. Germline V gene data show CDR1 as SGHRS and CDR2 as YFSETQ. This CDR3 has 16 residues. This entry is derived from a study of cytomegalovirus exposure and HLA in healthy donors. PCR involved 60 Vbeta and 13 Jbeta primers. Clones were sequenced by immunoSEQ multiplex PCR, and TCRdb holds only the in-frame ones, with some missing. This table has 100,000 to 130,000 clones, 74% appearing once. The specimen sequenced was PBMCs. The TCR was taken from a woman between 40 and 50 years old in good health and CMV-seropositive. This chain uses TRBV5-1 with TRBJ2-3; D uncertain. CDR3 DNA sequence: TGCGCCAGCAGCCCTCGGGTGTCCCACCGCCCAGATACGCAGTATTTT. This gives the protein CASSPRVSHRPDTQYF.